The 29 T cell receptor beta chains reported below all come from one sample, sequenced in a study of T cell repertoires in cytomegalovirus infection. TCRdb called the reads again in MiXCR, with one record for every CDR3 protein. The sample carries 140,000 to 150,000 distinct CDR3 sequences, approximately 30% recorded once. The antigens of these receptors remain unknown. Sample: CD8+ T cells from cultured PBMCs, taken from culture after CMV antigen stimulation. The receptors here all came from a human donor in good health (CMV status not recorded). Some clones in this sample may be carry-over from other donors' samples.

Only a few counts were recorded for this clonotype. The V and J genes are TRBV19 and TRBJ2-2; 7 bases are a match to TRBD2. CDR1 is LNHDA, CDR2 SQIVND, per germline (reference sequence). The CDR3 spans 16 residues. V was clipped by 5 bases and J by 1 base; unmatched bases: 7. CDR3 protein: CASSPFAGVNTGELFF. The DNA of the CDR3 is TGTGCCAGTAGTCCTTTCGCGGGGGTGAACACCGGGGAGCTGTTTTTT.

This CDR3 is CASSIPAGGFF. CDR3 DNA: TGTGCCAGTAGTATCCCGGCGGGGGGTTTCTTT. The chain recombines TRBV19 with TRBJ1-1; maybe TRBD1 (5 bases). The germline V and J ends were trimmed by 3 bases and 13 bases, with 12 bases remaining between them. The CDR3 spans 11 residues. Germline CDR1 reads LNHDA; CDR2 reads SQIVND (reference sequence).

The table lists this clonotype with a few counts. The chain joins TRBV27 to TRBJ2-2, with 7 positions matching TRBD2. J lost 3 bases, V lost 5 bases, and 9 bases had no gene match. The CDR3 covers 16 residues. Germline loops: CDR1 MNHEY, CDR2 SMNVEV (reference sequence). Here the CDR3 DNA reads TGTGCCAGCAGTCCCTGGGAGGGCAGGGACACCGGGGAGCTGTTTTTT. This encodes CASSPWEGRDTGELFF.

The CDR3 nucleotides read TGCAGTGCTAGTTCTACGGACTTGATCTCCTACGAGCAGTACTTC. Its translation: CSASSTDLISYEQYF. The gene calls are TRBV20-1 and TRBJ2-7; D is perhaps TRBD2 (5 bases). The germline V and J ends were trimmed by 3 bases and 0 bases, with 15 bases remaining between them. Germline CDR1 reads DFQATT; CDR2 reads SNEGSKA (reference sequence). The length of the CDR3 is 15 residues.

CDR3 region: CASSQERANEKLFF. CDR3 nucleotides: TGTGCCAGCAGTCAGGAGAGGGCTAATGAAAAACTGTTTTTT. This chain joins TRBV6-1 and TRBJ1-4; D is unresolved. The germline V gene has CDR1 MNHNS and CDR2 SASEGT. The CDR3 is made up of 14 amino acids. Trimming cost V 5 bases and J 3 bases, with 10 bases left between them.

The chain has TRBV5-6 and TRBJ2-1; 8 bases agree with TRBD1. Germline trimming cut 4 bases from V and 3 bases from J; bases unmatched to any gene: 6. CDR1 and CDR2 (germline): SGHDT, YYEEEE. CDR3 length: 15 residues. CDR3 residues: CASSPTGTGYNEQFF. The CDR3 DNA is TGTGCCAGCAGCCCAACCGGGACAGGCTACAATGAGCAGTTCTTC.

V and J are TRBV2 and TRBJ2-1, with a possible D match to TRBD2 (7 bases). This CDR3 has 15 amino acids. Trimming pared 7 bases from V and 2 bases from J, leaving 15 bases between. Germline V gene data show CDR1 as SNHLY and CDR2 as FYNNEI. CDR3 nucleotides: TGTGCCAGCACAGAAACGGGGGGCACCTACAATGAGCAGTTCTTC. This codes for CASTETGGTYNEQFF.

V is TRBV7-6 and J is TRBJ1-2; 10 positions match TRBD1. This CDR3 is 14 amino acids long. The ends lost 5 bases at V and 0 bases at J; junction bases unmatched: 0. The germline V gene has CDR1 SGHVS and CDR2 FNYEAQ. For the CDR3, the DNA is TGTGCCAGCAGCGACAGGGGGCCTAACTATGGCTACACCTTC. This translates into CASSDRGPNYGYTF.

This clonotype has more than one count but fewer than ten. The chain combines TRBV4-1 with TRBJ1-5; D not resolved. Germline assignment: CDR1 MGHRA and CDR2 YSYEKL. V was pared by 0 bases and J by 3 bases, with 6 bases between. The CDR3 sequence is 14 residues long. The CDR3 loop reads CASSQDSYNQPQHF. The CDR3 region has the DNA TGCGCCAGCAGCCAAGACAGTTACAATCAGCCCCAGCATTTT.

This clonotype was seen repeatedly, ten times or more. The rearrangement uses TRBV4-1 and TRBJ1-2; no definite D call. This CDR3 spans 16 amino acids. The germline V and J ends were trimmed by 0 bases and 3 bases, with 14 bases remaining between them. Germline V lookup: CDR1 MGHRA, CDR2 YSYEKL. CDR3 sequence (DNA): TGCGCCAGCAGCCAAGATCCTTATCGCAGCGACTATGGCTACACCTTC. Translation: CASSQDPYRSDYGYTF.

The rearrangement uses TRBV12-3 or TRBV12-4 and TRBJ2-5; D possibly corresponds to TRBD1 (5 bases). The CDR3 loop spans 14 amino acids. V was trimmed by 8 bases and J by 2 bases, leaving 15 bases between them. CDR3 DNA sequence: TGTGCCAGCTCCGTGACAGTGATACAAGAGACCCAGTACTTC. Protein product: CASSVTVIQETQYF.

This clonotype was observed a few times. The chain joins TRBV19 to TRBJ2-2; no reliable D call. The V end lost 6 bases, the J end lost 3 bases, and 14 bases lay between the germline ends. CDR1 and CDR2 from the germline V gene are LNHDA and SQIVND (reference sequence). The CDR3 spans 15 residues. CDR3 bases: TGTGCCAGTAGAGTAGGGTCCCGCGACACCGGGGAGCTGTTTTTT. Translation gives CASRVGSRDTGELFF.

The chain joins TRBV5-6 to TRBJ2-2; TRBD2 might be the D (6 bases). The CDR3 length is 14 residues. Germline V gives CDR1 SGHDT, CDR2 YYEEEE. V shed 4 bases and J shed 4 bases, with 11 bases lying between them. CDR3 sequence: CASSLGTSTGELFF. Here the CDR3 DNA reads TGTGCCAGCAGCCTCGGGACTTCCACCGGGGAGCTGTTTTTT.

The chain links TRBV2 to TRBJ2-7; 9 bases match TRBD1. V was clipped by 6 bases and J by 3 bases; unmatched bases: 6. This CDR3 contains 14 residues. Germline loops: CDR1 SNHLY, CDR2 FYNNEI. CDR3 in amino acids: CASRGGQGHYEQYF. For the CDR3, the DNA is TGTGCCAGCAGGGGGGGACAGGGACACTACGAGCAGTACTTC.

This clonotype has a count of ten or more. The chain carries TRBV6-1 and TRBJ2-2; the D is unclear. CDR1 and CDR2 from the germline V gene are MNHNS and SASEGT. V shed 6 bases and J shed 4 bases, with 9 bases lying between them. The CDR3 runs 13 residues. CDR3 nucleotide sequence: TGTGCCAGCAGCCCGCCGGGCACCGGGGAGCTGTTTTTT. Residues: CASSPPGTGELFF.

The J gene is TRBJ1-2, the V gene TRBV5-4; 7 bases align to TRBD1. Unmatched junction bases numbered 10, after V lost 4 bases and J lost 4 bases. The germline V gene has CDR1 SGHNT and CDR2 YYREEE (reference sequence). This CDR3 spans 15 amino acids. The CDR3 DNA reads TGTGCCAGCAGCGGGTGGACAGGAGACGGCTATGGCTACACCTTC. Amino acid sequence: CASSGWTGDGYGYTF.

V gene TRBV4-2 combines with J gene TRBJ2-3, with 12 bases identical to TRBD2. J lost 6 bases, V lost 1 base, and 2 bases had no gene match. The germline gives CDR1 LGHNA, CDR2 YNFKEQ. The CDR3 extends over 15 amino acids. Here the CDR3 DNA reads TGTGCCAGCAGCCAAGGGACTAGCGGGGATGATACGCAGTATTTT. Its translation: CASSQGTSGDDTQYF.

V is TRBV9 and J is TRBJ2-6; 11 bases fit TRBD1. Trimming took 0 bases from V and 2 from J; bases not matched to a gene: 1. Looked up from germline, CDR1 is SGDLS and CDR2 is YYNGEE. The CDR3 has 17 amino acids. The CDR3 protein is CASSVGDRGAGANVLTF. The CDR3 DNA is TGTGCCAGCAGCGTAGGGGACAGGGGGGCTGGGGCCAACGTCCTGACTTTC.

This clonotype was seen repeatedly, ten times or more. This chain uses TRBV2 with TRBJ1-1; TRBD1 is a possible D gene (5 bases). CDR3 size: 14 residues. The germline V gene has CDR1 SNHLY and CDR2 FYNNEI. The V gene lost 1 base and the J gene lost 0 bases, with 6 bases spanning the gap. The CDR3 here is CASSEGGLNTEAFF. The CDR3, as DNA: TGTGCCAGCAGTGAAGGGGGCTTGAACACTGAAGCTTTCTTT. Full variable domain (rest looked up from reference TRBV2 and TRBJ1-1): EPEVTQTPSHQVTQMGQEVILRCVPISNHLYFYWYRQILGQKVEFLVSFYNNEISEKSEIFDDQFSVERPDGSNFTLKIRSTKLEDSAMYFCASSEGGLNTEAFFGQGTRLTVV.

J is TRBJ2-3 and V is TRBV15; TRBD2 agrees at 7 bases. CDR1 and CDR2 (germline): LNHNV, YYDKDF (reference sequence). With V trimmed by 0 bases and J by 1 base, 4 bases remained unmatched. The CDR3 has 16 amino acids. In DNA, the CDR3 is TGTGCCACCAGCAGAGAGTGGGGGGGTCGCACAGATACGCAGTATTTT. It yields the protein CATSREWGGRTDTQYF.

V gene TRBV6-1 combines with J gene TRBJ2-3, with a tentative D call TRBD2 (7 bases). V was shortened by 6 bases and J by 1 base, with 20 bases between the two germline ends. CDR1 MNHNS and CDR2 SASEGT come from the germline V gene. The CDR3 is 17 amino acids. The CDR3 spells CASSSRGQHLGTDTQYF. In DNA form, the CDR3 reads TGTGCCAGCAGCTCGCGGGGGCAACACCTAGGCACAGATACGCAGTATTTT.

This clonotype has more than one count but fewer than ten. The gene calls are TRBV7-3 and TRBJ1-6; maybe TRBD1 (6 bases). The germline V and J ends were trimmed by 0 bases and 10 bases, with 7 bases remaining between them. This CDR3 has 13 amino acids. Germline V gene data show CDR1 as SGHTA and CDR2 as FQGTGA. The CDR3 protein is CASSLTGGSPLHF. The CDR3 DNA sequence: TGTGCCAGCAGCTTAACAGGGGGATCACCCCTCCACTTT.

Ten or more counts support this clonotype. The rearrangement joins TRBV7-9 to TRBJ2-1, with 7 bases aligning to TRBD1. J lost 10 bases, V lost 5 bases, and 5 bases had no gene match. The CDR3 totals 12 residues. The germline gives CDR1 SEHNR, CDR2 FQNEAQ (reference sequence). DNA for the CDR3: TGTGCCAGCAGCCTAACAGGGGACGAGCAGTTCTTC. Translating gives CASSLTGDEQFF.

This rearrangement joins TRBV14 to TRBJ1-1, with D hard to call. Trimming left V 4 bases short and J 6 bases short, with 15 bases between. The CDR3 is 14 amino acids. Germline assignment: CDR1 SGHDN and CDR2 FVKESK. CDR3 nucleotide sequence: TGTGCCAGCAGCCCACATACACCCCAGGCTGAAGCTTTCTTT. This gives the protein CASSPHTPQAEAFF.

This rearrangement joins TRBV4-1 to TRBJ1-1; 11 bases fit TRBD1. Looked up from germline, CDR1 is MGHRA and CDR2 is YSYEKL. The CDR3 totals 14 residues. Unmatched junction bases numbered 3, after V lost 2 bases and J lost 7 bases. CDR3: CASSQMGQGVEAFF. The CDR3 nucleotides are TGCGCCAGCAGCCAAATGGGACAGGGGGTTGAAGCTTTCTTT.

The chain couples TRBV3-1 to TRBJ1-2; TRBD1 agrees at 8 bases. The germline gives CDR1 LGHDT, CDR2 YNNKEL (reference sequence). The trim removed 7 bases at V and 4 bases at J, leaving 8 bases unmatched. The CDR3 runs to 14 residues. The CDR3 protein is CASNFPGTGYGYTF. The CDR3 region has the DNA TGTGCCAGCAACTTTCCCGGGACAGGCTATGGCTACACCTTC.

The chain employs TRBV2 and TRBJ2-5, with TRBD1 as a possible D gene (5 bases). CDR3 length: 14 amino acids. Looked up from germline, CDR1 is SNHLY and CDR2 is FYNNEI. Trimming removed 6 bases at V and 5 bases at J, with 16 bases between. The CDR3 is CASSGPQGMETQYF. In DNA form, the CDR3 reads TGTGCCAGCAGCGGGCCTCAGGGCATGGAGACCCAGTACTTC.

The genes are TRBV6-5 and TRBJ1-2, with 7 nucleotides matching TRBD1. With V trimmed by 5 bases and J by 7 bases, 10 bases remained unmatched. Germline V CDR1 and CDR2: MNHEY, SVGAGI. There are 14 residues in the CDR3. CDR3 sequence: CASSPQGGNGGYTF. CDR3 DNA sequence: TGTGCCAGCAGTCCCCAGGGGGGGAATGGTGGCTACACCTTC.

This clonotype was counted only a few times. This rearrangement joins TRBV6-5 to TRBJ1-2; 9 bases fit TRBD1. There are 16 residues in the CDR3. V lost 6 bases and J lost 8; bases outside the gene matches: 16. Germline loops: CDR1 MNHEY, CDR2 SVGAGI. The CDR3 loop is CASRFLTGTGKKGYTF. The CDR3 bases are TGTGCCAGCAGATTCCTCACCGGGACAGGGAAGAAGGGCTACACCTTC.